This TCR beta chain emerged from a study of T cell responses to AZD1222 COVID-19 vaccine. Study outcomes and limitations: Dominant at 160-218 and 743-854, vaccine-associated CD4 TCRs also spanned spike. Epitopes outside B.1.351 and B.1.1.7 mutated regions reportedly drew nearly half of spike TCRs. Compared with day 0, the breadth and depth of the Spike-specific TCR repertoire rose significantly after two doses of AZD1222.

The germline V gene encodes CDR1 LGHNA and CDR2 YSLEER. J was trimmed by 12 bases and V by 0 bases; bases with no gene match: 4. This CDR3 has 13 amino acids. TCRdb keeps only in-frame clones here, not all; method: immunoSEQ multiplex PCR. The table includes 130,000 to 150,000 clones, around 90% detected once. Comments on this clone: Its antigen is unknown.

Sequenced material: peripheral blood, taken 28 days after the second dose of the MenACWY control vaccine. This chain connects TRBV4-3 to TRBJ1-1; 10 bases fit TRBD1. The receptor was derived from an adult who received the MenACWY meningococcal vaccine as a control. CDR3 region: CASSQDRQGATFF. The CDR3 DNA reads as TGCGCCAGCAGCCAAGATCGACAGGGGGCGACTTTCTTT.